This T cell receptor beta chain was recorded in a study of beta chain features in type 1 diabetes (dated by TCRdb to the late 2010s). The study in broad terms: Mean age, gender distribution, total cell number and subset yield were not different between patients and healthy donors. The study compared the TCRB repertoires of sorted circulating CD4+ T cell subsets in recently diagnosed type 1 diabetes patients with those in matched healthy donors. Regulatory and stem cell-like memory subsets were obtained from only 8 patients and roughly 8 healthy donors, while naive and central memory subsets were obtained from all 30 or so donors. Across all samples, fewer than 130 million sorted cells were examined, and cell number per subset correlated strongly with RNA yield.

Each donor gave one peripheral blood draw, roughly 120 mL on average, collected into heparinised tubes. Using a panel that included CD45RO, CCR7, CD25, CD127, CD95 and CD27, naive, central memory, regulatory and stem cell-like memory CD4+ T cells were sorted on a BD FACSAria II. All sorted populations exceeded 95% purity. PBMCs were isolated right away by Lymphoprep density gradient centrifugation and were stained directly, without culture. To minimize batch effects, samples were stained and sorted in pairs, one healthy donor with one patient per experiment. As to this clone: Its antigen is unknown. No qualities accompany the bases; no much larger clone lies one base away.

V loses 3 bases at its end and J loses 2 bases; junction bases beyond the gene matches: 0. The CDR3 starts with the cysteine, ends with the phenylalanine, and has 14 residues. Of the read, only the CDR3 DNA is kept; its 42 bases are in frame from base 1. In the germline V gene (reference sequence), CDR1 corresponds to MNHEY and CDR2 to SMNVEV. The High Capacity cDNA Reverse Transcription Kit was used to reverse transcribe all of the isolated RNA, meaning that expressed TCRB transcripts were what got sequenced. Naive, central memory and regulatory T cell samples underwent deep immunoSEQ sequencing, averaging around 3.9 million total reads per sample. Sorted cells were lysed in RLT buffer, and RNA was extracted using DNase-treated RNeasy Micro or Mini kits according to cell number. To prevent cross-contamination, each cell subset was processed individually, whereas patient and healthy donor samples were processed jointly. Using the immunoSEQ multiplex PCR, TCRB sequences were amplified from cDNA into 87-bp fragments spanning the CDR3 region. The amplicons were sequenced using the Illumina HiSeq platform. The original pipeline was this. Synthetic template baselines were used to correct PCR bias computationally, reads within Hamming distance 2 were collapsed, and singletons that could not be merged were discarded. Reads were aligned against IMGT to assign V, D and J genes, CDR3 length and insertions or deletions at six rearrangement sites. Within each subset, clonotype counts were normalized to sorted cell number, and only after that were true diversity and Gini coefficients computed with the tcR R package. Repertoire sharing was quantified using the overlap coefficient calculated on TCRB nucleotide sequences. Out-of-frame TCRB sequences from naive cells were analyzed as a proxy for the pre-selection repertoire. TCRdb provides this immuneACCESS table in a form limited to in-frame rearrangements. Some clones are lacking; in checked studies, under half of them reflect an unresolved V gene, and why the rest are absent is not known. The V and J calls and clone size were taken over from that table, and D and trimming were inferred from the DNA. This sample lists over 200,000 clones; approximately 11% were detected once. About 0.018% of the sample belongs to the ten largest clones.

What the authors observed across the whole study: Because cDNA was sequenced instead of genomic DNA, activated cells with high expression could be over-represented, although the groups did not differ in activation or CD3 levels. Naive, central memory and regulatory TCRB repertoires appeared to be more alike among patients than among healthy donors. Only small numbers of individuals were included in the HLA sub-analyses, which left unresolved whether HLA type had any influence on TCRB rearrangement. Shorter templates might be favored by PCR, yet because patient and control samples were amplified and corrected together, any such skew would affect both groups equally. Type 1 diabetes patients showed a moderate but significant shortening of TCRB CDR3 length in all four CD4+ subsets. Patients with type 1 diabetes made fewer insertions and deleted more nucleotides at VDJ recombination sites, implying thymic rearrangement abnormalities.

The clonotype originates from a man aged 30 to 45 with type 1 diabetes. The V gene is TRBV27 and the J gene is TRBJ2-7; the central 11 bases match TRBD1. Input material: naive CD4+ T cells from blood. The sample's cell subset or site label, in plain terms: true naive CD4+ T cells. The CDR3 has the sequence CASSLGQGAYEQYF. Here is the DNA: TGTGCCAGCAGTTTGGGACAGGGGGCCTACGAGCAGTACTTC.